The 28 T cell receptor beta chains reported below all come from one sample, sequenced in a study of Ad26.COV2.S vaccination and SARS-CoV-2 variants. Repertoires were generated with immunoSEQ multiplex PCR, while TCRdb's copy carries only in-frame clones and drops some. The data hold a few hundred thousand clones, with around 87% observed a single time. Treatment indicated: 15 to 20 received Ad26.COV2.S at low or high dose, single or two shots; about 5 received placebo; per-sample allocation not given. Sampling happened 63 days after the first vaccine or placebo injection. The input for sequencing was peripheral blood, taken in a trial of Ad26.COV2.S vaccine versus placebo. The receptors originated from a person aged 18-60 years who received the Ad26.COV2.S COVID-19 vaccine or a placebo.

This clone has just a few counts. The chain employs TRBV7-8 and TRBJ1-6, with 8 positions matching TRBD1. The CDR3 consists of 12 residues. V shed 5 bases and J 12 bases; nucleotides not matched to a gene: 3. Germline V CDR1 and CDR2: SGHVS, FQNEAQ. CDR3 in amino acids: CASSLDREPLHF. Here the CDR3 DNA reads TGTGCCAGCAGCCTGGACAGGGAACCCCTCCACTTT.

Regarding this clone: At the DNA level, this CDR3 is encoded by other sequences in the same sample as well. This chain uses TRBV9 with TRBJ2-7; 10 bases match TRBD1. The V and J ends lost 0 bases and 3 bases, in that order; junction bases with no gene match: 0. The CDR3 sequence is 14 residues long. Germline V CDR1 and CDR2: SGDLS, YYNGEE. The CDR3 region is CASSVGDRGYEQYF. Written as DNA, the CDR3 is TGTGCCAGCAGCGTAGGGGACAGGGGCTACGAGCAGTACTTC.

This sequence joins TRBV2 and TRBJ2-1; TRBD2 matches at 9 bases. The germline V gene has CDR1 SNHLY and CDR2 FYNNEI. The CDR3 spans 15 residues. V lost 6 bases and J lost 1; bases outside the gene matches: 4. The CDR3 nucleotides read TGTGCCAGCAGATCGGGACTAGCATCCTACAATGAGCAGTTCTTC. Encoded protein: CASRSGLASYNEQFF.

This clone has only a few counts. CDR3 region: CASSEQLNSPLHF. CDR3 coding DNA: TGTGCCAGCAGTGAGCAGCTTAATTCACCCCTCCACTTT. The rearrangement links TRBV2 to TRBJ1-6; D is unresolved. This CDR3 spans 13 amino acids. Germline V CDR1 and CDR2: SNHLY, FYNNEI. Trimming cost V 3 bases and J 6 bases, with 6 bases left between them.

This clone has a handful of counts. V gene TRBV11-2 combines with J gene TRBJ2-4, with D possibly being TRBD1 (5 bases). The CDR3 covers 14 residues. The germline gives CDR1 SGHAT, CDR2 FQNNGV. V lost 0 bases to trimming and J lost 9 bases, with 12 bases between them. CDR3 coding DNA: TGTGCCAGCAGCTTAGAGGTTGGCAGGGTCATTCAGTACTTC. Translated, it gives CASSLEVGRVIQYF.

The chain combines TRBV14 with TRBJ2-7; 9 bases map to TRBD1. V gave up 6 bases and J gave up 2 bases; unmatched junction bases: 8. This CDR3 is built from 15 residues. CDR1 SGHDN and CDR2 FVKESK come from the germline V gene. The CDR3 sequence: CASRPTGTGTYEQYF. CDR3 DNA sequence: TGTGCCAGCAGGCCCACCGGGACAGGGACCTACGAGCAGTACTTC. The full variable domain, in which reference TRBV14 and TRBJ2-7 provide the parts outside the CDR3, is EAGVTQFPSHSVIEKGQTVTLRCDPISGHDNLYWYRRVMGKEIKFLLHFVKESKQDESGMPNNRFLAERTGGTYSTLKVQPAELEDSGVYFCASRPTGTGTYEQYFGPGTRLTVT.

The V call is TRBV5-1, the J call TRBJ1-1, with D maybe TRBD1 (5 bases). There are 14 residues in the CDR3. V was clipped by 2 bases and J by 1 base, with 9 bases between them. The germline V gene has CDR1 SGHRS and CDR2 YFSETQ. The CDR3 sequence is CASSFGGTNTEAFF. Here the CDR3 DNA reads TGCGCCAGCAGCTTCGGGGGGACGAACACTGAAGCTTTCTTT.

The chain recombines TRBV9 with TRBJ1-3; 10 nucleotides match TRBD1. Trimming at V came to 4 bases and at J to 7 bases, leaving 17 bases not matched to a gene. Germline CDR1 reads SGDLS; CDR2 reads YYNGEE. The CDR3 runs to 18 residues. CDR3 residues: CASSLAGTGALLGNTIYF. For the CDR3, the DNA is TGTGCCAGCAGCTTAGCCGGGACAGGGGCTTTATTGGGTAACACCATATATTTT.

V and J are TRBV5-4 and TRBJ2-5; TRBD2 might be the D (6 bases). The CDR3 has 15 residues. Germline CDR1 reads SGHNT; CDR2 reads YYREEE (reference sequence). Trimming cost V 0 bases and J 1 base, with 10 bases left between them. The CDR3 loop reads CASSLGQGLQETQYF. CDR3 coding DNA: TGTGCCAGCAGCTTGGGGCAGGGACTCCAAGAGACCCAGTACTTC.

The chain employs TRBV3-1 (or the pseudogene TRBV3-2) and TRBJ2-1; 12 nucleotides agree with TRBD2. The ends lost 0 bases at V and 7 bases at J; junction bases unmatched: 10. The V gene's germline CDR1 is LGHDT and CDR2 YNNKEL (reference sequence). The CDR3 is 18 amino acids. CDR3 sequence reads: CASSQDVPGLAGLNEQFF. As DNA, the CDR3 is TGTGCCAGCAGCCAAGACGTACCGGGACTAGCGGGTTTAAATGAGCAGTTCTTC.

This clone was detected once. The V call is TRBV9, the J call TRBJ2-3; unclear D gene. V was shortened by 0 bases and J by 0 bases, with 8 bases between the two germline ends. Per germline, CDR1 SGDLS and CDR2 YYNGEE. The CDR3 covers 15 residues. The CDR3 DNA reads TGTGCCAGCAGCGTAGCTGCCATTAGCACAGATACGCAGTATTTT. Translated: CASSVAAISTDTQYF.

The rearrangement links TRBV6-6 to TRBJ2-1; D uncertain. This CDR3 has 13 residues. The V and J ends lost 6 bases and 2 bases respectively, with 8 bases between them. The germline CDR1 and CDR2 sequences are MNHNY and SVGAGI (reference sequence). Here the CDR3 reads CASRTVAYNEQFF. The CDR3 DNA follows: TGTGCCAGCAGAACGGTCGCCTACAATGAGCAGTTCTTC.

This chain joins TRBV10-3 and TRBJ1-1; perhaps TRBD1 as D (6 bases). V lost 6 bases and J 8 bases, leaving 13 bases between the germline ends. Germline loops: CDR1 ENHRY, CDR2 SYGVKD. This CDR3 contains 12 residues. For the CDR3, the DNA is TGTGCCATCAGCGAAATTGACAGGGAAGCTTTCTTT. Protein: CAISEIDREAFF.

This clone appeared a few times. The gene calls are TRBV5-1 and TRBJ2-7, with D uncertain. This CDR3 comprises 14 residues. Deletions cut 0 bases from V and 2 bases from J, with 9 bases between. Germline-derived CDR1 and CDR2 are SGHRS and YFSETQ. The CDR3 bases are TGCGCCAGCAGCTTGGTCGGAGACCCCTACGAGCAGTACTTC. Its protein is CASSLVGDPYEQYF.

The rearrangement joins TRBV15 to TRBJ1-5; no clear D. This CDR3 comprises 15 residues. The V and J ends lost 1 base and 4 bases respectively, with 11 bases between them. The germline CDR1 and CDR2 sequences are LNHNV and YYDKDF (reference sequence). The CDR3 region has the DNA TGTGCCACCAGCAGAGGGAGCGGTTTAAATCAGCCCCAGCATTTT. Translated, it gives CATSRGSGLNQPQHF.

The genes are TRBV5-1 and TRBJ2-3; D perhaps matches TRBD2 (5 bases). Germline V gene data show CDR1 as SGHRS and CDR2 as YFSETQ. There are 15 residues in the CDR3. Trimming pared 9 bases from V and 4 bases from J, leaving 21 bases between. The DNA of the CDR3 is TGCGCCACCAAGACCCGGGTGGGAGTTGCAGATACGCAGTATTTT. This encodes CATKTRVGVADTQYF.

V is TRBV18 and J is TRBJ1-1, with D perhaps matching TRBD1 (6 bases). The CDR3 consists of 14 residues. Germline V lookup: CDR1 KGHSH, CDR2 LQKENI. Trimming pared 1 base from V and 4 bases from J, leaving 10 bases between. The CDR3 region is CASSPQGGGTEAFF. The CDR3 DNA reads as TGTGCCAGCTCACCACAGGGGGGAGGCACTGAAGCTTTCTTT.

The J gene is TRBJ2-6, the V gene TRBV18; tentative D call: TRBD2 (5 bases). The germline CDR1 and CDR2 sequences are KGHSH and LQKENI. Deletions cut 5 bases from V and 2 bases from J, with 13 bases between. The CDR3 sequence is 16 residues long. The CDR3, as DNA: TGTGCCAGCTCATCTTTACTAGGACCTGGGGCCAACGTCCTGACTTTC. It encodes CASSSLLGPGANVLTF.

The gene calls are TRBV5-1 and TRBJ2-5; no firm D call. Germline lookup yields CDR1 SGHRS and CDR2 YFSETQ. The CDR3 is 17 residues long. V lost 2 bases to trimming and J lost 2 bases, with 19 bases between them. CDR3 DNA sequence: TGCGCCAGCAGCTTTTCGGGCGGACGGAGACTTCAAGAGACCCAGTACTTC. Translation gives CASSFSGGRRLQETQYF. The variable domain in full, with the rest retrieved from reference TRBV5-1 and TRBJ2-5, is KAGVTQTPRYLIKTRGQQVTLSCSPISGHRSVSWYQQTPGQGLQFLFEYFSETQRNKGNFPGRFSGRQFSNSRSEMNVSTLELGDSALYLCASSFSGGRRLQETQYFGPGTRLLVL.

V gene TRBV5-4 combines with J gene TRBJ2-7; either TRBD1 or TRBD2 may supply D (6 bases each). Germline CDR1 is SGHNT and CDR2 is YYREEE (reference sequence). V lost 6 bases and J 0 bases, leaving 19 bases between the germline ends. CDR3 size: 16 residues. This chain's CDR3 is CASTPGGGLSSYEQYF. CDR3 bases: TGTGCCAGCACCCCCGGAGGGGGTCTGAGCTCCTACGAGCAGTACTTC.

The chain has TRBV25-1 and TRBJ2-2; D is ambiguous. The CDR3 runs 14 residues. The V gene lost 7 bases and the J gene lost 1 base, with 10 bases spanning the gap. CDR1 is MGHDK and CDR2 is SYGVNS in the germline V gene. Here the CDR3 reads CASTLGQNTGELFF. The DNA of the CDR3 is TGTGCCAGCACATTAGGGCAGAACACCGGGGAGCTGTTTTTT.

In the case of this clone: The same CDR3 arises from other DNA sequences in this sample as well. The J gene is TRBJ1-5, the V gene TRBV12-3 or TRBV12-4, with D possibly matching TRBD1 (5 bases). The CDR3 is 13 amino acids. Trimming pared 6 bases from V and 7 bases from J, leaving 13 bases between. DNA of the CDR3: TGTGCCAGCAGCCAGCAGGGTGGCCAGCCCCAGCATTTT. It codes for CASSQQGGQPQHF.

The chain combines TRBV6-6 with TRBJ1-2, with TRBD1 matching 7 bases. Per germline, CDR1 MNHNY and CDR2 SVGAGI (reference sequence). The CDR3 has 16 amino acids. Unmatched junction bases numbered 15, after V lost 7 bases and J lost 4 bases. The CDR3 nucleotides read TGTGCCAGCATTAACGGGGAGGGGGCGAAGGGCTATGGCTACACCTTC. Encoded protein: CASINGEGAKGYGYTF.

The rearrangement joins TRBV3-1 (or the pseudogene TRBV3-2) to TRBJ1-2; D is perhaps TRBD1 (6 bases). V dropped 2 bases and J dropped 4 bases, with 14 bases sitting between them. CDR1 is LGHDT and CDR2 is YNNKEL in the germline V gene (reference sequence). This CDR3 is 15 amino acids long. Here the CDR3 reads CASSQNRVEGYGYTF. In nucleotides, the CDR3 is TGTGCCAGCAGCCAAAACAGGGTGGAGGGCTATGGCTACACCTTC.

V and J are TRBV7-2 and TRBJ2-7, with TRBD2 matching over 10 bases. The germline V gene has CDR1 SGHTA and CDR2 FQGNSA. The CDR3 is 14 amino acids. The trim removed 4 bases at V and 5 bases at J, leaving 5 bases unmatched. CDR3 amino acids: CASSSGLAFNEQYF. The CDR3 DNA sequence: TGTGCCAGCAGCTCGGGACTAGCGTTCAACGAGCAGTACTTC. The full variable domain, completed using reference TRBV7-2 and TRBJ2-7, is GAGVSQSPSNKVTEKGKDVELRCDPISGHTALYWYRQSLGQGLEFLIYFQGNSAPDKSGLPSDRFSAERTGGSVSTLTIQRTQQEDSAVYLCASSSGLAFNEQYFGPGTRLTVT.

This chain links TRBV4-1 with TRBJ2-2; 14 nucleotides line up with TRBD2. This CDR3 has 17 residues. V was pared by 3 bases and J by 5 bases, with 5 bases of the junction left unmatched. Germline CDR1 reads MGHRA; CDR2 reads YSYEKL. The CDR3 DNA reads TGCGCCAGCAGCCAGACTAGCGGGGGGGCTAGGACCGGGGAGCTGTTTTTT. Protein: CASSQTSGGARTGELFF.

The chain combines TRBV6-5 with TRBJ2-1; no clear D. Trimming took off 2 bases at V and 10 bases at J, with 18 bases between the two ends. The germline V gene encodes CDR1 MNHEY and CDR2 SVGAGI. This CDR3 is built from 15 residues. CDR3 nucleotides: TGTGCCAGCAGTTACCCGACCCCTGTGGGCCGGGAGCAGTTCTTC. Amino acids: CASSYPTPVGREQFF.

The chain employs TRBV29-1 and TRBJ2-1, with 10 positions matching TRBD2. V lost 7 bases to trimming and J lost 9 bases; unmatched junction nucleotides: 6. The germline gives CDR1 SQVTM, CDR2 ANQGSEA. The CDR3 covers 12 residues. CDR3 loop: CSGEREGGEQFF. CDR3 nucleotide sequence: TGCAGCGGTGAGCGGGAGGGGGGTGAGCAGTTCTTC.